These 30 T cell receptor beta chains came from one sample sequenced in a study of Ad26.COV2.S vaccination and SARS-CoV-2 variants. Treatment indicated: around 19 received Ad26.COV2.S at low or high dose, single or two shots; about 5 received placebo; per-sample allocation not given. The samples date from day 63 after the first vaccine or placebo injection. Method: immunoSEQ multiplex PCR; TCRdb's copy keeps in-frame clones and lacks some. The repertoire includes hundreds of thousands of clones, roughly nine tenths of them detected once, and roughly 1.5% sits in the top ten. The sample consisted of peripheral blood, taken in a trial of Ad26.COV2.S vaccine versus placebo. Receptor source: a person aged 18-60 years who received the Ad26.COV2.S COVID-19 vaccine or a placebo.

The genes are TRBV13 and TRBJ2-5; 11 nucleotides match TRBD2. Germline CDR1 is PRHDT and CDR2 is FYEKMQ (reference sequence). The junction had 17 bases not matched to a gene; V was cut back by 1 base and J by 4 bases. The CDR3 has 20 residues. In nucleotides, the CDR3 is TGTGCCAGCAGCTTAGCACTCCTTCCCCTAGCGGGAGGTTTAGGAGAGACCCAGTACTTC. It specifies CASSLALLPLAGGLGETQYF.

This chain connects TRBV7-3 to TRBJ2-7; TRBD2 is a possible D gene (6 bases). Germline V gene data show CDR1 as SGHTA and CDR2 as FQGTGA. This CDR3 region has 14 residues. V was clipped by 5 bases and J by 7 bases, with 18 bases between them. In nucleotides, the CDR3 is TGTGCCAGCAGCAAGGGAGGAGTAACGGGGGAGCAGTACTTC. Encoded protein: CASSKGGVTGEQYF.

This chain connects TRBV30 to TRBJ2-5; 13 nucleotides agree with TRBD2. The length of the CDR3 is 15 residues. CDR1 is GTSNPN, CDR2 SVGIG, per germline (reference sequence). After removal of 4 bases from V and 5 bases from J, the junction contained 7 bases not matched to a gene. CDR3 region: CAWTSGLAGVETQYF. For the CDR3, the DNA is TGTGCCTGGACCTCCGGACTAGCGGGAGTGGAGACCCAGTACTTC.

This clone came up once. The V call is TRBV20-1, the J call TRBJ2-7; 7 bases agree with TRBD1. Germline lookup yields CDR1 DFQATT and CDR2 SNEGSKA (reference sequence). The CDR3 contains 11 residues. The junction had 2 bases not matched to a gene; V was cut back by 6 bases and J by 3 bases. CDR3 region: CSARTGYEQYF. The CDR3 region has the DNA TGCAGTGCGAGGACAGGCTACGAGCAGTACTTC.

The V and J genes are TRBV30 and TRBJ2-2; maybe TRBD1 (5 bases). The V gene lost 8 bases and the J gene lost 2 bases, with 12 bases spanning the gap. The CDR3 contains 13 residues. CDR1 and CDR2 from the germline V gene are GTSNPN and SVGIG (reference sequence). The CDR3 sequence is CAAGILNTGELFF. The CDR3 bases are TGTGCCGCAGGGATTCTCAACACCGGGGAGCTGTTTTTT.

The chain joins TRBV27 to TRBJ2-2; TRBD1 aligns across 8 bases. The CDR3 runs to 17 residues. CDR1 and CDR2 from the germline V gene are MNHEY and SMNVEV (reference sequence). V lost 2 bases to trimming and J lost 5 bases; unmatched junction nucleotides: 10. The CDR3: CASSLIFGQGKTGELFF. The CDR3 bases are TGTGCCAGCAGTTTAATATTTGGACAGGGAAAAACCGGGGAGCTGTTTTTT.

This chain links TRBV7-8 with TRBJ2-7, with 8 bases that match TRBD2. Germline CDR1 SGHVS, CDR2 FQNEAQ. V was clipped by 6 bases and J by 2 bases; unmatched bases: 12. The CDR3 extends over 16 amino acids. This CDR3 reads CASSSISTSEAYEQYF. Here the CDR3 DNA reads TGTGCCAGCAGTTCCATCTCGACTAGCGAAGCCTACGAGCAGTACTTC.

V and J are TRBV5-6 and TRBJ2-7, with no clear D. The V end was cut by 0 bases, the J end by 2 bases, with 12 bases between. The CDR3 runs to 15 residues. Germline V gives CDR1 SGHDT, CDR2 YYEEEE. CDR3 sequence (DNA): TGTGCCAGCAGCTTGGTAAGTGGTTGGGCCTACGAGCAGTACTTC. It specifies CASSLVSGWAYEQYF. The full variable domain, with the rest looked up from reference TRBV5-6 and TRBJ2-7, is DAGVTQSPTHLIKTRGQQVTLRCSPKSGHDTVSWYQQALGQGPQFIFQYYEEEERQRGNFPDRFSGHQFPNYSSELNVNALLLGDSALYLCASSLVSGWAYEQYFGPGTRLTVT.

On this clone: Other DNA sequences in this sample translate to the same CDR3. The V call is TRBV4-1, the J call TRBJ1-1; D is uncertain. The germline CDR1 and CDR2 sequences are MGHRA and YSYEKL. V was pared by 0 bases and J by 3 bases, with 5 bases between. The CDR3 covers 13 residues. The CDR3 DNA is TGCGCCAGCAGCCAAGATAGGGACACTGAAGCTTTCTTT. Protein product: CASSQDRDTEAFF.

The V gene is TRBV30, the J gene TRBJ1-6; 10 nucleotides agree with TRBD1. The germline CDR1 and CDR2 sequences are GTSNPN and SVGIG (reference sequence). The CDR3 loop spans 12 amino acids. Trimming at V came to 5 bases and at J to 10 bases, leaving 2 bases not matched to a gene. The CDR3 sequence: CAWGTGVSPLHF. In DNA, the CDR3 is TGTGCCTGGGGGACAGGGGTCTCACCCCTCCACTTT.

This clone was observed once. The V and J genes are TRBV9 and TRBJ1-1, with 7 bases that match TRBD1. The CDR3 loop spans 13 amino acids. J lost 10 bases, V lost 4 bases, and 10 bases had no gene match. Germline V gene sequence: CDR1 SGDLS, CDR2 YYNGEE. The CDR3, as DNA: TGTGCCAGCAGCCCGCGACAGGGATCGGGAGCTTTCTTT. Residues: CASSPRQGSGAFF.

This clone has more than one count but fewer than ten. The J gene is TRBJ2-7, the V gene TRBV6-2 or TRBV6-3; D is possibly TRBD2 (5 bases). CDR3 length equals 13 residues. Trimming took off 2 bases at V and 3 bases at J, with 8 bases between the two ends. Germline loops: CDR1 MNHEY, CDR2 SVGEGT. The CDR3 reads CASSYGLFYEQYF. The DNA of the CDR3 is TGTGCCAGCAGTTACGGACTTTTCTACGAGCAGTACTTC.

This sequence joins TRBV7-2 and TRBJ2-7, with D perhaps being TRBD1 or TRBD2 (6 bases each). The length of the CDR3 is 15 residues. CDR1 and CDR2 (germline): SGHTA, FQGNSA. V was shortened by 2 bases and J by 3 bases, with 14 bases between the two germline ends. The CDR3 sequence: CASSLLGKGGYEQYF. The CDR3 nucleotides read TGTGCCAGCAGCTTACTTGGAAAGGGGGGCTACGAGCAGTACTTC.

The rearrangement links TRBV7-9 to TRBJ2-7; maybe TRBD2 (5 bases). The CDR3 loop spans 14 amino acids. Between the trimmed V and J ends, which lost 5 bases and 0 bases, there was a span of 11 bases. Germline CDR1 reads SEHNR; CDR2 reads FQNEAQ (reference sequence). CDR3 DNA: TGTGCCAGCAGCCGCGGGTGGAGCTCCTACGAGCAGTACTTC. Amino acids: CASSRGWSSYEQYF. The variable domain in full, with the rest retrieved from reference TRBV7-9 and TRBJ2-7, is DTGVSQNPRHKITKRGQNVTFRCDPISEHNRLYWYRQTLGQGPEFLTYFQNEAQLEKSRLLSDRFSAERPKGSFSTLEIQRTEQGDSAMYLCASSRGWSSYEQYFGPGTRLTVT.

J is TRBJ2-7 and V is TRBV4-3; D not certain. V lost 0 bases, J lost 1 base, and 10 bases lay in between. The CDR3 consists of 15 residues. The germline CDR1 and CDR2 sequences are LGHNA and YSLEER. For the CDR3, the DNA is TGCGCCAGCAGCCAAGATCAATCCCCGTCCTACGAGCAGTACTTC. Translating gives CASSQDQSPSYEQYF.

The rearrangement uses TRBV3-1 (or the pseudogene TRBV3-2) and TRBJ1-4; D might be TRBD1 (6 bases). V lost 2 bases, J lost 3 bases, and 10 bases lay in between. The CDR3 runs to 15 residues. Germline CDR1 and CDR2: LGHDT and YNNKEL (reference sequence). The CDR3 DNA reads TGTGCCAGCAGCCAATGGGGGGCGGCTAATGAAAAACTGTTTTTT. Protein: CASSQWGAANEKLFF.

This chain connects TRBV7-3 to TRBJ1-2; possibly TRBD1 for D (5 bases). The CDR3 extends over 13 amino acids. Trimming stripped 5 bases from V and 8 bases from J, with 15 bases between. Germline-derived CDR1 and CDR2 are SGHTA and FQGTGA. In DNA, the CDR3 is TGTGCCAGCAGCCAAAGTGGGGGATTGGGCTACACCTTC. Protein sequence: CASSQSGGLGYTF.

The chain uses TRBV27 and TRBJ2-1; unclear D gene. V was shortened by 8 bases and J by 0 bases, with 17 bases between the two germline ends. There are 16 residues in the CDR3. CDR1 MNHEY and CDR2 SMNVEV come from the germline V gene (reference sequence). DNA of the CDR3: TGTGCCAGCCACCCCGACCGCGCTAGCTCCTACAATGAGCAGTTCTTC. Translation gives CASHPDRASSYNEQFF.

This clone was counted at least ten times. The rearrangement joins TRBV19 to TRBJ1-6; D is perhaps TRBD1 (5 bases). This CDR3 is built from 16 residues. V was shortened by 6 bases and J by 0 bases, with 12 bases between the two germline ends. The germline CDR1 and CDR2 sequences are LNHDA and SQIVND (reference sequence). The chain's CDR3 is CASRPWGSSYNSPLHF. The DNA for the CDR3 is TGTGCCAGTAGACCCTGGGGGAGCTCCTATAATTCACCCCTCCACTTT.

This clone was found once. CDR3 DNA sequence: TGTGCCAGCACCTTTAGGACTGGCACAGATACGCAGTATTTT. Translating gives CASTFRTGTDTQYF. The genes are TRBV5-4 and TRBJ2-3; possible D gene TRBD2, 5 bases. The germline gives CDR1 SGHNT, CDR2 YYREEE (reference sequence). CDR3 length equals 14 residues. The V end was cut by 6 bases, the J end by 1 base, with 12 bases between.

The CDR3 DNA follows: TGTGCCACCAGTGATCCCGTCCGGGACTACAATGAGCAGTTCTTC. This codes for CATSDPVRDYNEQFF. The V and J genes are TRBV24-1 and TRBJ2-1; TRBD2 is a possible D gene (5 bases). Germline lookup yields CDR1 KGHDR and CDR2 SFDVKD. Trimming shortened V by 3 bases and J by 3 bases, and 11 bases separated the two germline ends. The CDR3 contains 15 residues.

This clone was found once. This chain joins TRBV3-1 (or the pseudogene TRBV3-2) and TRBJ2-5; D is perhaps TRBD2 (6 bases). CDR3 length: 13 amino acids. The germline V and J ends were trimmed by 7 bases and 9 bases, with 18 bases remaining between them. Per germline, CDR1 LGHDT and CDR2 YNNKEL (reference sequence). CDR3 residues: CASTGGAQRAQYF. For the CDR3, the DNA is TGTGCCAGCACAGGAGGGGCCCAGAGGGCCCAGTACTTC.

The chain employs TRBV5-1 and TRBJ2-7, with TRBD1 matching 9 bases. CDR1 SGHRS and CDR2 YFSETQ come from the germline V gene. With V trimmed by 0 bases and J by 2 bases, 3 bases remained unmatched. The length of the CDR3 is 15 residues. The CDR3 sequence is CASSLGTGDPYEQYF. In DNA form, the CDR3 reads TGCGCCAGCAGCTTGGGGACAGGGGACCCCTACGAGCAGTACTTC.

V gene TRBV24-1 combines with J gene TRBJ2-7; the match to TRBD1 covers 9 bases. The junction had 6 bases not matched to a gene; V was cut back by 4 bases and J by 3 bases. This CDR3 is 15 amino acids long. Germline V gene data show CDR1 as KGHDR and CDR2 as SFDVKD. The CDR3 DNA follows: TGTGCCACCAGTGACCCGGACAGGGGCAGCTACGAGCAGTACTTC. The encoded protein is CATSDPDRGSYEQYF.

The genes are TRBV7-3 and TRBJ1-5; D unresolved. The CDR3 consists of 14 residues. CDR1 is SGHTA, CDR2 FQGTGA, per germline. V was shortened by 2 bases and J by 6 bases, with 11 bases between the two germline ends. CDR3 nucleotide sequence: TGTGCCAGCAGCTTAGGCAGGCTAGGTCAGCCCCAGCATTTT. Translating it yields CASSLGRLGQPQHF.

The rearrangement links TRBV7-3 to TRBJ2-1, with D perhaps being TRBD1 or TRBD2 (5 bases each). The germline V and J ends were trimmed by 2 bases and 1 base, with 15 bases remaining between them. Germline V CDR1 and CDR2: SGHTA, FQGTGA. The CDR3 consists of 17 residues. CDR3 DNA sequence: TGTGCCAGCAGCTTATCCGGTCCTGGGGGTTCCTACAATGAGCAGTTCTTC. Its protein is CASSLSGPGGSYNEQFF.

V usage is TRBV6-1 and J usage is TRBJ1-2; no firm D call. This CDR3 contains 15 residues. CDR1 is MNHNS, CDR2 SASEGT, per germline. V was shortened by 0 bases and J by 2 bases, with 10 bases between the two germline ends. The CDR3 loop is CASSEAVVGNYGYTF. CDR3 nucleotides: TGTGCCAGCAGTGAAGCGGTGGTCGGGAACTATGGCTACACCTTC.

V gene TRBV30 combines with J gene TRBJ2-1; maybe TRBD2 (5 bases). Germline V gene lookup returns CDR1 GTSNPN and CDR2 SVGIG (reference sequence). CDR3 length: 12 amino acids. V was pared by 4 bases and J by 8 bases, with 12 bases between. The DNA of the CDR3 is TGTGCCTGGAACCCCCTAGCTGATGAGCAGTTCTTC. It is translated as CAWNPLADEQFF. The entire variable domain, with the rest obtained from reference TRBV30 and TRBJ2-1, is as follows: SQTIHQWPATLVQPVGSPLSLECTVEGTSNPNLYWYRQAAGRGLQLLFYSVGIGQISSEVPQNLSASRPQDRQFILSSKKLLLSDSGFYLCAWNPLADEQFFGPGTRLTVL.

The chain links TRBV15 to TRBJ2-7; TRBD1 or TRBD2 may be the D gene (6 bases each). Trimming cost V 0 bases and J 7 bases, with 16 bases left between them. The V gene's germline CDR1 is LNHNV and CDR2 YYDKDF (reference sequence). This CDR3 contains 15 residues. In DNA form, the CDR3 reads TGTGCCACCAGCAGAGATAGGGGGTTGGGGGGAGAGCAGTACTTC. It is translated as CATSRDRGLGGEQYF.

The chain has TRBV5-1 and TRBJ1-6; D unclear. This CDR3 spans 15 amino acids. The germline V gene has CDR1 SGHRS and CDR2 YFSETQ. V lost 3 bases, J lost 0 bases, and 7 bases lay in between. The CDR3 region is CASSSSGSYNSPLHF. The CDR3 DNA reads as TGCGCCAGCAGCTCAAGCGGCTCCTATAATTCACCCCTCCACTTT. The full variable domain, with the rest looked up from reference TRBV5-1 and TRBJ1-6, is KAGVTQTPRYLIKTRGQQVTLSCSPISGHRSVSWYQQTPGQGLQFLFEYFSETQRNKGNFPGRFSGRQFSNSRSEMNVSTLELGDSALYLCASSSSGSYNSPLHFGNGTRLTVT.